Each of the 3 T cell receptor beta chains below was sequenced from the same sample in a study of blood T cell repertoires in COVID-19. Libraries were prepared by immunoSEQ multiplex PCR; TCRdb keeps only in-frame clonotypes and omits some of them. This sample has 100,000 to 150,000 clones; about 80% occur once, and the top ten carry 30% to 45%. What was sequenced was peripheral blood. The receptors stem from a man aged 40-55 years with active or convalescent COVID-19.

This chain joins TRBV7-9 and TRBJ1-2, with 8 bases aligning to TRBD1. CDR1 is SEHNR, CDR2 FQNEAQ, per germline (reference sequence). V shed 2 bases and J 5 bases; nucleotides not matched to a gene: 4. The CDR3 is 14 residues long. The CDR3 loop reads CASSLQTGEYGYTF. The CDR3 coding sequence is TGTGCCAGCAGCTTACAGACAGGGGAATATGGCTACACCTTC. The full variable domain, its missing parts supplied by reference TRBV7-9 and TRBJ1-2, is DTGVSQNPRHKITKRGQNVTFRCDPISEHNRLYWYRQTLGQGPEFLTYFQNEAQLEKSRLLSDRFSAERPKGSFSTLEIQRTEQGDSAMYLCASSLQTGEYGYTFGSGTRLTVV.

V gene TRBV4-3 combines with J gene TRBJ2-7; the D gene is possibly TRBD1 (5 bases). Germline lookup yields CDR1 LGHNA and CDR2 YSLEER. The CDR3 is 13 amino acids. Trimming left V 0 bases short and J 6 bases short, with 9 bases between. CDR3 sequence (DNA): TGCGCCAGCAGCCAAGAGGCAGGGTTCGAGCAGTACTTC. Protein product: CASSQEAGFEQYF.

This clone has a handful of counts. This sequence joins TRBV28 and TRBJ1-5; D perhaps matches TRBD1 (5 bases). The V gene lost 6 bases and the J gene lost 4 bases, with 19 bases spanning the gap. Germline V gene sequence: CDR1 MDHEN, CDR2 SYDVKM. The CDR3 has 16 residues. CDR3 region: CASRKGSQVLNQPQHF. CDR3 bases: TGTGCCAGCAGGAAGGGGTCTCAGGTTCTAAATCAGCCCCAGCATTTT. The whole variable domain, remainder taken from reference TRBV28 and TRBJ1-5, is DVKVTQSSRYLVKRTGEKVFLECVQDMDHENMFWYRQDPGLGLRLIYFSYDVKMKEKGDIPEGYSVSREKKERFSLILESASTNQTSMYLCASRKGSQVLNQPQHFGDGTRLSIL.